The TCR beta chain described here comes from a study of metastatic and nonmetastatic thyroid tumors. Using MiXCR, TCRdb re-called clones from the PCR reads. Of approximately 13,000 clones listed, 24% are singletons. Patients underwent thyroid surgery, and none had received any treatment before it. The source is a male donor with papillary thyroid cancer or a benign thyroid nodule (not recorded which). Some clones in this sample may be carry-over from other donors' samples. The sample comprised blood.

The CDR3 sequence is CSARGIATDWGEQYF. CDR3 nucleotide sequence: TGCAGTGCTAGAGGAATTGCGACGGACTGGGGCGAGCAGTACTTC. The chain uses TRBV20-1 and TRBJ2-7; possible D gene TRBD2, 5 bases. The CDR3 has 15 residues. Trimming removed 1 base from V and 6 bases from J, with 19 bases in between. The germline CDR1 and CDR2 sequences are DFQATT and SNEGSKA (reference sequence).